A single sample is the source of the 14 T cell receptor beta chains below, sequenced in a study of blood T cell repertoires in COVID-19. The method was immunoSEQ multiplex PCR; TCRdb's version includes in-frame clones alone and lacks a portion of them. The table lists about 370,000 clones, roughly 90% of them singletons. The sample was peripheral blood. Source of these receptors: a woman in her twenties or thirties with COVID-19, enrolled during active disease.

The chain couples TRBV6-2 or TRBV6-3 to TRBJ2-1; the D gene is possibly TRBD2 (5 bases). The ends were cut back, 2 bases at V and 0 bases at J, with 5 bases in the middle. The CDR3 sequence is 14 residues long. The germline V gene has CDR1 MNHEY and CDR2 SVGEGT. CDR3 in amino acids: CASSYGSSYNEQFF. Here the CDR3 DNA reads TGTGCCAGCAGTTACGGGAGCTCCTACAATGAGCAGTTCTTC.

The V and J genes are TRBV7-6 and TRBJ1-5; TRBD1 matches 9 bases. V gave up 1 base and J gave up 11 bases; unmatched junction bases: 12. Germline V gives CDR1 SGHVS, CDR2 FNYEAQ. There are 16 residues in the CDR3. CDR3 sequence (DNA): TGTGCCAGCAGCTTAGAGCCCGGACAGGGGTACGAGGCCCAGCATTTT. It translates to CASSLEPGQGYEAQHF.

This chain links TRBV4-2 with TRBJ2-1; 10 bases fit TRBD2. Losses at the gene ends were 4 bases for V and 3 bases for J; bases not matched to a gene: 6. The CDR3 contains 16 residues. Per germline, CDR1 LGHNA and CDR2 YNFKEQ. As DNA, the CDR3 is TGTGCCAGCAGCCGAGAAGTAGCGGGAGGCTACAATGAGCAGTTCTTC. Encoded protein: CASSREVAGGYNEQFF.

The rearrangement uses TRBV4-3 and TRBJ1-2, with a tentative D call TRBD1 (6 bases). This CDR3 is 15 amino acids long. Looked up from germline, CDR1 is LGHNA and CDR2 is YSLEER. Trimming shortened V by 4 bases and J by 3 bases, and 15 bases separated the two germline ends. DNA of the CDR3: TGCGCCAGCAGCCCTAACCGGGGGGGCTACTATGGCTACACCTTC. It encodes CASSPNRGGYYGYTF.

This chain uses TRBV7-9 with TRBJ2-3; 7 nucleotides line up with TRBD2. The CDR3 length is 15 residues. J was trimmed by 2 bases and V by 3 bases; bases with no gene match: 5. The germline CDR1 and CDR2 sequences are SEHNR and FQNEAQ (reference sequence). The CDR3 DNA reads TGTGCCAGCAGCTTGGCCCTAGCGGTCACAGATACGCAGTATTTT. Translating gives CASSLALAVTDTQYF. The full variable domain, rest sourced from reference TRBV7-9 and TRBJ2-3, is DTGVSQNPRHKITKRGQNVTFRCDPISEHNRLYWYRQTLGQGPEFLTYFQNEAQLEKSRLLSDRFSAERPKGSFSTLEIQRTEQGDSAMYLCASSLALAVTDTQYFGPGTRLTVL.

This clone was recorded only once. The genes are TRBV9 and TRBJ2-1; D unclear. V lost 0 bases, J lost 8 bases, and 9 bases lay in between. Germline-derived CDR1 and CDR2 are SGDLS and YYNGEE. The CDR3 totals 13 residues. This CDR3 is CASSVEDWHEQFF. As DNA, the CDR3 is TGTGCCAGCAGCGTAGAAGACTGGCATGAGCAGTTCTTC.

This clone appeared once. Since a much larger clone is just one base distant, this may be a read error. The V gene is TRBV7-9, the J gene TRBJ1-1; maybe TRBD1 (6 bases). Germline V gives CDR1 SEHNR, CDR2 FQNEAQ (reference sequence). The CDR3 consists of 13 residues. The CDR3 here is CASSFTGNPEAFF. The CDR3 DNA reads as TGTGCCAGCAGCTTTACAGGGAACCCTGAAGCTTTCTTT.

This clone was observed a few times. The chain employs TRBV5-1 and TRBJ1-5; D may be TRBD1 (5 bases). V lost 2 bases and J lost 0, with 12 bases in between. The CDR3 length is 16 residues. In germline, CDR1 is SGHRS, CDR2 YFSETQ. Here the CDR3 DNA reads TGCGCCAGCAGCTTCCGGACACAAACTAGCAATCAGCCCCAGCATTTT. This sequence encodes CASSFRTQTSNQPQHF.

The chain joins TRBV30 to TRBJ2-7; possibly TRBD2 for D (5 bases). The germline V gene has CDR1 GTSNPN and CDR2 SVGIG (reference sequence). The CDR3 runs 13 residues. Trimming took 2 bases from V and 0 from J, leaving 8 bases between them. CDR3 DNA: TGTGCCTGGAGTTTTGGAGGCTCCTACGAGCAGTACGTC. Amino acids: CAWSFGGSYEQYV.

The rearrangement joins TRBV10-3 to TRBJ1-5; 10 bases map to TRBD1. V lost 10 bases, J lost 7 bases, and 7 bases stayed unmatched. From germline, CDR1 is ENHRY and CDR2 SYGVKD. The CDR3 has 13 residues. The CDR3 DNA sequence: TGTGCCACCAACCCGGGACAGGGGCAGCCCCAGCATTTT. It encodes CATNPGQGQPQHF.

This clone was seen just once. The rearrangement joins TRBV29-1 to TRBJ2-4, with D hard to call. Trimming took 6 bases from V and 0 from J, leaving 9 bases between them. This CDR3 has 13 amino acids. Germline CDR1 is SQVTM and CDR2 is ANQGSEA. CDR3 sequence reads: CSVRSLAKNIQYF. The CDR3 DNA reads as TGCAGCGTCCGTAGTCTAGCCAAAAACATTCAGTACTTC.

This chain links TRBV9 with TRBJ2-7; D is undetermined. The CDR3 has 14 residues. Looked up from germline, CDR1 is SGDLS and CDR2 is YYNGEE. V gave up 0 bases and J gave up 4 bases, with 11 bases separating them. The CDR3 loop reads CASSVGSGSYEQYF. The CDR3 bases are TGTGCCAGCAGCGTAGGTTCGGGTAGTTACGAGCAGTACTTC.

This rearrangement joins TRBV7-2 to TRBJ2-2; TRBD2 is a possible D gene (6 bases). Trimming removed 8 bases at V and 6 bases at J, with 13 bases between. This CDR3 has 13 amino acids. CDR1 and CDR2 from the germline V gene are SGHTA and FQGNSA. In DNA form, the CDR3 reads TGTGCCAGCTCCCCCCCGGGAGCCGGGGAGCTGTTTTTT. This gives the protein CASSPPGAGELFF.

This clone was counted a few times. The V and J genes are TRBV2 and TRBJ1-5; 9 bases are a match to TRBD1. The CDR3 extends over 14 amino acids. Looked up from germline, CDR1 is SNHLY and CDR2 is FYNNEI. The trim removed 4 bases at V and 5 bases at J, leaving 3 bases unmatched. The CDR3 reads CASSAGQGYQPQHF. CDR3 coding DNA: TGTGCCAGCAGTGCTGGACAGGGGTATCAGCCCCAGCATTTT.